Reported below is one T cell receptor beta chain. This clone's antigen is unknown. Qualities for individual bases were not recorded, and no much larger clone is one base off. This entry is derived from a study of blood T cell repertoires in COVID-19 (TCRdb year 2020). Background on the whole study: The collaborator samples originated in the United States, Italy and Spain and spanned the acute and convalescent phases of COVID-19. The prospective study material was composed of cDNA or gDNA derived from T cells, B-cell-depleted T cells, or PBMCs. Deeply sampled blood TCRbeta repertoires from subjects exposed to, actively infected with, or recovered from COVID-19 were included in the dataset. The repertoires were made available in a free public database intended to serve as a resource for research on the immune response to SARS-CoV-2. The samples were drawn from two sources: the first 160 participants of the ongoing ImmuneRACE study, and 1,254 subjects contributed by 6 global collaborators. Sample metadata almost always included a de-identified subject ID, COVID-19 status, age in years and sex. Where HLA class I and class II types were available, the types were taken from metadata supplied by the sample provider, not from assay-based typing.

One collaborating source in Seattle enrolled patients while the patients were actively infected and followed the patients over time throughout the course of disease. Whole blood was collected in K2EDTA tubes by collaborating institutions according to the institutions' own protocols. For TCRbeta analysis, collaborators shipped samples as frozen whole blood, isolated PBMCs, or DNA extracted from either of those sample types. The cysteine opens and the phenylalanine closes a CDR3 of 15 amino acids. The sequence is cut down to CDR3 DNA, 45 bases in frame from base 1. CDR1 and CDR2 are read off the germline V gene (reference sequence) as LNHDA and SQIVND. Trimming takes 4 bases off V and 4 bases off J; junction bases not matched to a gene: 1. The immunoSEQ Assay, a bias-controlled multiplex PCR, was used to amplify TCRbeta CDR3 regions from genomic DNA. As for the original processing: The number of nucleated cells in each sample was estimated from the amplification of reference gene primers within the assay. To quantify the absolute abundance of each unique TCRbeta CDR3 rearrangement, sequence reads were collapsed and filtered. For each sample, productive Simpson clonality was calculated by taking the square root of Simpson's diversity index across productive rearrangements. In its TCRdb copy, this immuneACCESS table keeps in-frame sequences only and misses some clones. Where compared with another copy, unresolved V genes explain less than half of these, and the others have no known cause. V and J calls and clone size are given by that table; D and trimming were obtained from the DNA. Counted in this sample were about 500,000 clones; about 88% of them appeared once. The top ten clonotypes cover roughly 8% of the sample.

General findings and caveats noted by the study authors: The amount of clinical and demographic metadata varied by source and participant and was provided uncurated.

This receptor was taken from a woman in her fifties or sixties with COVID-19, enrolled during active disease. The sequence links TRBV19 to TRBJ2-2, with 12 bases aligning to TRBD1. The sequencing sample was made of peripheral blood. DNA sequence: TGTGCCAGTAGTAGGGGACAGGGGGCCACCGGGGAGCTGTTTTTT. This yields the protein CASSRGQGATGELFF.